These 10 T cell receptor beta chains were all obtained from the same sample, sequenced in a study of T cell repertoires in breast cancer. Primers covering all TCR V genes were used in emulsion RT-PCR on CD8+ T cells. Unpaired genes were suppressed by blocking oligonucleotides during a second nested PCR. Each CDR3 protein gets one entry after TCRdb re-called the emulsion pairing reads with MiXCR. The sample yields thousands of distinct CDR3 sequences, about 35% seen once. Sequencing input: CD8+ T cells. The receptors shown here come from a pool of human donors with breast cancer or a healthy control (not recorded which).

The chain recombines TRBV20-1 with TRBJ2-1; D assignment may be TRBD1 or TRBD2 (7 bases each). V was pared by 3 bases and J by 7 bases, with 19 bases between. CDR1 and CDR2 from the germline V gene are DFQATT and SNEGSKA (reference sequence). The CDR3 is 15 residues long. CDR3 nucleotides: TGCAGTGCTAGGGGGGGGGACAGTCAGGTTAATGAGCAGTTCTTC. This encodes CSARGGDSQVNEQFF.

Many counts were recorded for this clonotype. The CDR3: CASSGRGDTEAFF. CDR3 coding DNA: TGTGCCAGCAGTGGGCGGGGGGACACTGAAGCTTTCTTT. The V and J genes are TRBV25-1 and TRBJ1-1; tentative D call: TRBD1 (5 bases). Germline V gives CDR1 MGHDK, CDR2 SYGVNS. CDR3 length: 13 residues. Trimming removed 4 bases at V and 3 bases at J, with 9 bases between.

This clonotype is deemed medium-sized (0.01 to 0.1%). This CDR3 reads CSARRTATSQETQYF. The CDR3, as DNA: TGCAGTGCTAGACGTACAGCTACATCCCAAGAGACCCAGTACTTC. The chain has TRBV20-1 and TRBJ2-5; D call uncertain. This CDR3 spans 15 amino acids. V lost 2 bases and J lost 1, with 14 bases in between. The germline V gene has CDR1 DFQATT and CDR2 SNEGSKA (reference sequence).

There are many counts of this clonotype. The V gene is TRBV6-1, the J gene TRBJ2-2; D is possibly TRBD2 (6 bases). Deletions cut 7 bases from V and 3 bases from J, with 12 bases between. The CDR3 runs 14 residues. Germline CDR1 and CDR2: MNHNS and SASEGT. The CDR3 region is CASKREAHTGELFF. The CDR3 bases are TGTGCCAGCAAGAGGGAGGCTCACACCGGGGAGCTGTTTTTT.

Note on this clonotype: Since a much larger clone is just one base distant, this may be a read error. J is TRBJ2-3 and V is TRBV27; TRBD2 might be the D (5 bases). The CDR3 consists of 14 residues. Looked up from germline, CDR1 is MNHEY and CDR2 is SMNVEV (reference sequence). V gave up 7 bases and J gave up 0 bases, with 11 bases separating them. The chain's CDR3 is CASKTGISTDTQYF. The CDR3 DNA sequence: TGTGCCAGCAAGACGGGGATTAGCACAGATACGCAGTATTTT.

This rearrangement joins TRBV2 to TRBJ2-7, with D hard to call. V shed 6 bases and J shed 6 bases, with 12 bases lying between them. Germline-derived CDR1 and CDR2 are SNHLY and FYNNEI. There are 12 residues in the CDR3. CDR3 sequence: CASSTLRFEQYF. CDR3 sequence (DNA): TGTGCCAGCAGCACCCTCCGGTTCGAGCAGTACTTC.

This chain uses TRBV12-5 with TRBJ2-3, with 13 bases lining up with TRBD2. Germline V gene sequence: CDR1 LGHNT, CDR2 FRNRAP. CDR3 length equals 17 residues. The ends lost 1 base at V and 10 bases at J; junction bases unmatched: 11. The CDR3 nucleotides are TGTGCTAGTGGTTTGGGGGGGACTAGCGGGGTGCGGGATTCGCAGTATTTT. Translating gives CASGLGGTSGVRDSQYF.

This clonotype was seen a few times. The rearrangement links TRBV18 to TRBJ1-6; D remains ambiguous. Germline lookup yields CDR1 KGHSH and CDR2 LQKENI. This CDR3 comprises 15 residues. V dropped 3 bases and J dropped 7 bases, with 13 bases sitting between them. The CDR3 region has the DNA TGTGCCAGCTCACCCCGGGAGGGCTCAAATTCACCCCTCCACTTT. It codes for CASSPREGSNSPLHF.

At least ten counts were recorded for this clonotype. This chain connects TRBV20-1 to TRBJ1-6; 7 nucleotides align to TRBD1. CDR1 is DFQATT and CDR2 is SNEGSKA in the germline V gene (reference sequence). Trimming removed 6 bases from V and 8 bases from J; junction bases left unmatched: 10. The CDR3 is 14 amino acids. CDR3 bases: TGCAGTGCCCCCGACAGGGATGTGTATTCACCCCTCCACTTT. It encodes CSAPDRDVYSPLHF.

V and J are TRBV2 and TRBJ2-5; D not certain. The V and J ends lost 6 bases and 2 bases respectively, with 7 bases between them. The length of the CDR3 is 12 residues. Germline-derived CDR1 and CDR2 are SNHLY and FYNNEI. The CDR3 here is CASRQVQETQYF. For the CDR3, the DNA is TGTGCCAGCAGGCAGGTTCAAGAGACCCAGTACTTC.